Listed here are 26 T cell receptor beta chains from one sample, sequenced in a study of identical twins. TCRdb re-called the 5' RACE reads through MiXCR, storing one row per CDR3 protein. The data contain under 350,000 distinct CDR3 sequences, 7.5% to 9.5% of them singletons. These data also formed part of another study, on yellow fever vaccine responses in identical twins.

Sequences were obtained from CD8+ T cells sorted from blood. All receptors come from a woman in her late teens or twenties in good health.

The table lists this clonotype with many counts. The CDR3 here is CASSLADRDYEQYF. The CDR3 DNA reads as TGTGCCAGCAGCTTAGCGGACAGGGATTACGAGCAGTACTTC. This chain uses TRBV7-9 with TRBJ2-7, with 8 positions matching TRBD1. Germline CDR1 reads SEHNR; CDR2 reads FQNEAQ (reference sequence). V dropped 0 bases and J dropped 4; count of bases not matched to a gene: 2. CDR3 length: 14 amino acids.

The sample holds a few counts of this clonotype. The chain employs TRBV27 and TRBJ2-5; D is ambiguous. The CDR3 length is 18 residues. Looked up from germline, CDR1 is MNHEY and CDR2 is SMNVEV (reference sequence). Trimming left V 0 bases short and J 2 bases short, with 19 bases between. CDR3 amino acids: CASSLSSPHPPRQETQYF. CDR3 nucleotide sequence: TGTGCCAGCAGTTTATCCTCCCCGCATCCCCCGCGGCAAGAGACCCAGTACTTC.

This clonotype was picked up a small number of times. The chain links TRBV6-1 to TRBJ1-1, with D perhaps TRBD1 (5 bases). This CDR3 is 16 amino acids long. The V end lost 6 bases, the J end lost 1 base, and 18 bases lay between the germline ends. Germline V gene lookup returns CDR1 MNHNS and CDR2 SASEGT. CDR3 in amino acids: CASRAMGTIQNTEAFF. The CDR3 DNA is TGTGCCAGCAGGGCCATGGGGACGATTCAGAACACTGAAGCTTTCTTT.

In regard to this clonotype: This may arise from a read error, as a much more abundant clone is one base away. The final CDR3 position lacks the conserved phenylalanine or tryptophan, pointing to a likely read error. This rearrangement joins TRBV7-6 to TRBJ2-2; no definite D call. Germline assignment: CDR1 SGHVS and CDR2 FNYEAQ. The V gene lost 1 base and the J gene lost 2 bases, with 5 bases spanning the gap. The CDR3 is 14 residues long. This CDR3 reads CASSLEVNTGELFS. The CDR3 DNA reads TGTGCCAGCAGCTTAGAAGTCAACACCGGGGAGCTGTTTTCT.

A few counts support this clonotype. The chain recombines TRBV28 with TRBJ2-5; 8 positions agree with TRBD2. The junction had 6 bases not matched to a gene; V was cut back by 4 bases and J by 2 bases. CDR1 is MDHEN and CDR2 is SYDVKM in the germline V gene. CDR3 length: 15 residues. In nucleotides, the CDR3 is TGTGCCAGCAGTTCAGCGGGGGACCTTCAAGAGACCCAGTACTTC. Amino acids: CASSSAGDLQETQYF.

J is TRBJ2-3 and V is TRBV3-1; 7 bases line up with TRBD1. The CDR3 contains 15 residues. The germline V gene encodes CDR1 LGHDT and CDR2 YNNKEL (reference sequence). V gave up 0 bases and J gave up 4 bases; unmatched junction bases: 4. The CDR3 DNA reads TGTGCCAGCAGCCAAGAAGGACAGGTCCCAGATACGCAGTATTTT. Protein product: CASSQEGQVPDTQYF.

This clonotype has a handful of counts. The V and J genes are TRBV7-9 and TRBJ2-1; 10 bases fit TRBD2. Germline V CDR1 and CDR2: SEHNR, FQNEAQ (reference sequence). The CDR3 is 16 residues long. Trimming at V came to 3 bases and at J to 4 bases, leaving 6 bases not matched to a gene. CDR3 amino acids: CASSFLGLAEYNEQFF. Written as DNA, the CDR3 is TGTGCCAGCAGCTTCCTTGGACTAGCGGAATACAATGAGCAGTTCTTC. The variable domain in full, completed from reference TRBV7-9 and TRBJ2-1, reads DTGVSQNPRHKITKRGQNVTFRCDPISEHNRLYWYRQTLGQGPEFLTYFQNEAQLEKSRLLSDRFSAERPKGSFSTLEIQRTEQGDSAMYLCASSFLGLAEYNEQFFGPGTRLTVL.

On this clonotype itself: The germline gene is not matched at one end of the junction; a read error may be the cause. The chain employs TRBV7-9 and TRBJ2-3; 8 bases match TRBD1. The CDR3 contains 15 residues. Germline V lookup: CDR1 SEHNR, CDR2 FQNEAQ (reference sequence). CDR3 amino acids: CVSSLTGQGTDTQYF. For the CDR3, the DNA is TGTGTCAGCAGCTTAACGGGACAGGGCACAGATACGCAGTATTTT.

This clonotype turned up a few times. The genes are TRBV7-9 and TRBJ2-3, with D hard to call. V gave up 5 bases and J gave up 0 bases, with 9 bases separating them. The CDR3 extends over 14 amino acids. Germline-derived CDR1 and CDR2 are SEHNR and FQNEAQ (reference sequence). DNA for the CDR3: TGTGCCAGCAGCCCGCCGGTTAGCACAGATACGCAGTATTTT. Translated, it gives CASSPPVSTDTQYF. The full variable domain, in which reference TRBV7-9 and TRBJ2-3 provide the parts outside the CDR3, is DTGVSQNPRHKITKRGQNVTFRCDPISEHNRLYWYRQTLGQGPEFLTYFQNEAQLEKSRLLSDRFSAERPKGSFSTLEIQRTEQGDSAMYLCASSPPVSTDTQYFGPGTRLTVL.

This clonotype was recorded at least ten times. This rearrangement joins TRBV7-9 to TRBJ2-7; TRBD1 matches at 9 bases. The CDR3 sequence is 14 residues long. Germline CDR1 and CDR2: SEHNR and FQNEAQ (reference sequence). Trimming cost V 4 bases and J 4 bases; bases outside gene matches: 5. CDR3 residues: CASSSGTGWYEQYF. DNA of the CDR3: TGTGCCAGCAGCTCCGGGACAGGGTGGTACGAGCAGTACTTC.

This clonotype was counted at least ten times. The J gene is TRBJ2-1, the V gene TRBV28; 12 nucleotides line up with TRBD2. The germline V gene has CDR1 MDHEN and CDR2 SYDVKM. J lost 4 bases, V lost 6 bases, and 4 bases had no gene match. The CDR3 consists of 15 residues. CDR3 residues: CASSRLAGEYNEQFF. The DNA of the CDR3 is TGTGCCAGCAGCCGACTAGCGGGAGAGTACAATGAGCAGTTCTTC.

This clonotype was counted at least ten times. The chain recombines TRBV3-1 with TRBJ2-1; 12 bases map to TRBD2. Germline V lookup: CDR1 LGHDT, CDR2 YNNKEL (reference sequence). Trimming removed 0 bases from V and 9 bases from J; junction bases left unmatched: 12. The CDR3 totals 18 residues. The CDR3 DNA follows: TGTGCCAGCAGCCAAGAATCTGCTAGCGGGGGGGCCGAAGGTGAGCAGTTCTTC. This translates into CASSQESASGGAEGEQFF.

The table lists this clonotype with a few counts. V usage is TRBV14 and J usage is TRBJ1-1; D is possibly TRBD1 (6 bases). V was clipped by 4 bases and J by 3 bases, with 18 bases between them. The CDR3 loop spans 16 amino acids. Germline assignment: CDR1 SGHDN and CDR2 FVKESK. CDR3 region: CASSPTWTAGDTEAFF. Written as DNA, the CDR3 is TGTGCCAGCAGCCCAACGTGGACAGCGGGTGACACTGAAGCTTTCTTT.

This clonotype occurred a few times. V gene TRBV5-6 combines with J gene TRBJ2-3; weak D call: TRBD1 (5 bases). V shed 0 bases and J shed 7 bases, with 9 bases lying between them. From germline, CDR1 is SGHDT and CDR2 YYEEEE. The CDR3 has 13 amino acids. CDR3 region: CASSLVDMNTQYF. The CDR3 region has the DNA TGTGCCAGCAGCTTGGTGGACATGAATACGCAGTATTTT.

This clonotype came up many times. The V and J genes are TRBV12-3 or TRBV12-4 and TRBJ2-1; 10 bases match TRBD2. The CDR3 is 16 residues long. V lost 6 bases and J lost 3; bases outside the gene matches: 8. The CDR3 DNA reads as TGTGCCAGCAGCCGTACCGGACTAGCGGACTACAATGAGCAGTTCTTC. This codes for CASSRTGLADYNEQFF.

This clonotype has a handful of counts. The chain carries TRBV29-1 and TRBJ1-1; D might be TRBD1 (5 bases). The CDR3 length is 14 residues. Germline V gene sequence: CDR1 SQVTM, CDR2 ANQGSEA. Trimming pared 3 bases from V and 5 bases from J, leaving 16 bases between. CDR3 bases: TGCAGCGTTGACGCCGGGACTCTGGGGACTGAAGCTTTCTTT. This encodes CSVDAGTLGTEAFF.

J is TRBJ2-1 and V is TRBV6-5, with D possibly matching TRBD2 (6 bases). The CDR3 is 17 residues long. Looked up from germline, CDR1 is MNHEY and CDR2 is SVGAGI. The V end was cut by 3 bases, the J end by 6 bases, with 21 bases between. The CDR3 reads CASSYSLELAFVNEQFF. As DNA, the CDR3 is TGTGCCAGCAGTTATTCCCTGGAGCTAGCGTTTGTCAATGAGCAGTTCTTC.

This clonotype was found a few times. The chain combines TRBV18 with TRBJ2-7, with D possibly being TRBD2 (6 bases). V was clipped by 5 bases and J by 6 bases, with 11 bases between them. The CDR3 runs to 12 residues. Germline-derived CDR1 and CDR2 are KGHSH and LQKENI. The CDR3 sequence: CASSASSVEQYF. The CDR3 nucleotides are TGTGCCAGCTCAGCCTCTAGCGTCGAGCAGTACTTC. Full variable domain (missing parts from reference TRBV18 and TRBJ2-7): NAGVMQNPRHLVRRRGQEARLRCSPMKGHSHVYWYRQLPEEGLKFMVYLQKENIIDESGMPKERFSAEFPKEGPSILRIQQVVRGDSAAYFCASSASSVEQYFGPGTRLTVT.

The chain employs TRBV28 and TRBJ1-4; 9 bases align to TRBD1. Unmatched junction bases numbered 15, after V lost 5 bases and J lost 5 bases. Germline V gene sequence: CDR1 MDHEN, CDR2 SYDVKM. This CDR3 spans 18 amino acids. CDR3 sequence (DNA): TGTGCCAGCAGTACGGGACCGGGACAGGGTGACTCGAATGAAAAACTGTTTTTT. Translating gives CASSTGPGQGDSNEKLFF.

This clonotype was detected only a few times. This sequence may be a read error, since a much larger clone differs from it by one base. This chain joins TRBV5-4 and TRBJ2-7; no firm D call. The CDR3 runs to 12 residues. CDR1 and CDR2 (germline): SGHNT, YYREEE (reference sequence). CDR3 region: CASSLASDEQYF. The CDR3 region has the DNA TGTGCCAGCAGCTTGGCCTCCGACGAGCAGTACTTC.

This CDR3 is CASSLGGRYNQPQHF. In nucleotides, the CDR3 is TGTGCCAGCAGCTTGGGGGGGCGGTACAATCAGCCCCAGCATTTT. The genes are TRBV5-8 and TRBJ1-5, with D possibly matching TRBD1 (6 bases). CDR1 is SGHTS, CDR2 YDEGEE, per germline. V lost 0 bases and J lost 3, with 10 bases in between. This CDR3 is 15 amino acids long. Together with reference TRBV5-8 and TRBJ1-5, the CDR3 gives the full variable domain: EAGVTQSPTHLIKTRGQQATLRCSPISGHTSVYWYQQALGLGLQFLLWYDEGEERNRGNFPPRFSGRQFPNYSSELNVNALELEDSALYLCASSLGGRYNQPQHFGDGTRLSIL.

The rearrangement uses TRBV6-2 or TRBV6-3 and TRBJ2-2; 7 nucleotides line up with TRBD1. J lost 2 bases, V lost 2 bases, and 2 bases had no gene match. Germline CDR1 reads MNHEY; CDR2 reads SVGEGT. CDR3 length: 15 residues. The chain's CDR3 is CASSYDRENTGELFF. Written as DNA, the CDR3 is TGTGCCAGCAGTTACGACAGGGAAAACACCGGGGAGCTGTTTTTT.

The rearrangement uses TRBV28 and TRBJ2-1, with TRBD2 matching over 8 bases. V trimming: 6 bases; J trimming: 2 bases; junction bases outside the gene matches: 15. From germline, CDR1 is MDHEN and CDR2 SYDVKM. The CDR3 is 18 amino acids. The CDR3 is CASRLGDSNGRAYNEQFF. CDR3 bases: TGTGCCAGCAGGTTAGGGGACTCTAACGGGAGGGCCTACAATGAGCAGTTCTTC.

The chain is built from TRBV27 and TRBJ1-1; D remains ambiguous. This CDR3 is built from 15 residues. V lost 0 bases, J lost 0 bases, and 8 bases lay in between. Looked up from germline, CDR1 is MNHEY and CDR2 is SMNVEV (reference sequence). This CDR3 is CASSLSRRLNTEAFF. As DNA, the CDR3 is TGTGCCAGCAGTTTATCGAGGCGGTTGAACACTGAAGCTTTCTTT.

The chain combines TRBV2 with TRBJ2-1, with D maybe TRBD2 (7 bases). The CDR3 has 15 amino acids. Germline V gives CDR1 SNHLY, CDR2 FYNNEI. With 3 bases removed from V and 3 bases from J, the gap between germline ends came to 12 bases. CDR3 amino acids: CASSDAGAIYNEQFF. DNA of the CDR3: TGTGCCAGCAGTGATGCGGGGGCGATCTACAATGAGCAGTTCTTC.

The genes are TRBV11-2 and TRBJ1-6; TRBD1 matches 8 bases. The CDR3 is 15 amino acids. Per germline, CDR1 SGHAT and CDR2 FQNNGV. The ends lost 1 base at V and 7 bases at J; junction bases unmatched: 3. The CDR3 loop reads CASSLVWTGNSPLHF. The CDR3 coding sequence is TGTGCCAGCAGCTTAGTTTGGACAGGGAATTCACCCCTCCACTTT.